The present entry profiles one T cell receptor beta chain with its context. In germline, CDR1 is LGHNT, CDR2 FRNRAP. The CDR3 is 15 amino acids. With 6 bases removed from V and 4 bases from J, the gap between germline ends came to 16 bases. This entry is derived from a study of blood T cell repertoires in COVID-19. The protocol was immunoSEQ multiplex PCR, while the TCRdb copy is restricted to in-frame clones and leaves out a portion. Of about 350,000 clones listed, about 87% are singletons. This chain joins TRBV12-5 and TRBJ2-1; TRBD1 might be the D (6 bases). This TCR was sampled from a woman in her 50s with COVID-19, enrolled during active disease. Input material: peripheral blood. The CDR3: CASGAGQSPYNEQFF. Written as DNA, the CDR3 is TGTGCTAGTGGGGCTGGACAGTCCCCATACAATGAGCAGTTCTTC.